This T cell receptor beta chain was recorded in a study of monozygotic twins with inflammatory bowel disease. Study-wide results and limits: IBD patients displayed reduced TCRbeta diversity (inverse Simpson) when set against healthy co-twins. The data gave no support to a single strong IBD-associated signal or clonotype.

This CDR3 contains 16 residues. The germline V gene has CDR1 SGHRS and CDR2 YFSETQ. As concerns this clonotype: Antigen: not known.

TCRdb reprocessed the 5' RACE reads, with one entry per CDR3 protein and no DNA. Here the sample table reports approximately 390,000 distinct CDR3 sequences. Whole blood served as the source of total RNA, and no T cell sorting took place. The source is a human donor with ulcerative colitis or Crohn's disease, or a healthy co-twin of an affected twin (not recorded which). The sequencing sample was made of blood. This chain uses TRBV5-1 with TRBJ2-1; no DNA is available, so the TRBD2 call from TCRdb remains unchecked. CDR3 protein: CASQGDSLAGANEQFF.